This TCR beta chain was sequenced for a study of shared clonotypes between healthy human individuals. Study findings and constraints: Generation probability values for non-shared clonotypes were lower than those for clonotypes shared by all four donors. When naive CD4 clonotypes were compared across a few donors, about 4.9% were shared.

Terminally differentiated effector memory CD45RA+ cells were left out of the naive CD8 fraction, which was CD45RO-negative and positively selected for CCR7. As to this clone: Its target is unknown.

Authors' analysis steps: There were no quality scores in the junction-only immunoSEQ sequences, so filtering differed. This table comes from immunoSEQ multiplex PCR, and its TCRdb copy is limited to in-frame clones, with some not included. Clone size and the V and J calls come from that table; the DNA yielded D and trimming. The table has about 2.2 million clones, 90% to 95% seen once. Germline assignment: CDR1 SGHTA and CDR2 FQGNSA. Trimming left V 5 bases short and J 4 bases short, with 14 bases between. This CDR3 is built from 15 residues. The rearrangement links TRBV7-2 to TRBJ1-4; D remains ambiguous. The specimen sequenced was naive CD8+ T cells from PBMCs. The source of this sequence is a man aged 18 to 29 in good health. Some clones in this sample may be carry-over from other donors' samples. Written as DNA, the CDR3 is TGTGCCAGCAGCCTGGCGGGTGCCTTTAATGAAAAACTGTTTTTT. This codes for CASSLAGAFNEKLFF.